This T cell receptor beta chain was profiled in a study of beta chain features in type 1 diabetes. Across the study: No patient-donor differences in age, gender, total cells or subset yield.

General study points: People with Type 1 diabetes carried modestly yet significantly shorter TCRB CDR3s in all four CD4+ subsets. More deletions and fewer insertions at VDJ junctions were found in patients with type 1 diabetes.

V lost 0 bases and J 12 bases, leaving 15 bases between the germline ends. Germline V CDR1 and CDR2: LGHNA, YSLEER. The CDR3 spans 14 residues. Expressed TCRB transcripts got sequenced, as all isolated RNA was reverse transcribed. Reads from naive, central memory and regulatory T cell samples averaged about 3.8 million. Some clones are missing from TCRdb's copy, which holds only in-frame ones; the method was immunoSEQ multiplex PCR. The sample yields about half a million clones, 25% to 35% seen once. For this clone: Its antigen is unknown.

V is TRBV4-3 and J is TRBJ2-1, with D unresolved. The sequence derives from a man between 18 and 29 years old in good health. The sample comprised naive CD4+ T cells from blood. CDR3 nucleotide sequence: TGCGCCAGCAGCCAAGATCGACGGGTATCAGCGCAGTTCTTC. This codes for CASSQDRRVSAQFF.